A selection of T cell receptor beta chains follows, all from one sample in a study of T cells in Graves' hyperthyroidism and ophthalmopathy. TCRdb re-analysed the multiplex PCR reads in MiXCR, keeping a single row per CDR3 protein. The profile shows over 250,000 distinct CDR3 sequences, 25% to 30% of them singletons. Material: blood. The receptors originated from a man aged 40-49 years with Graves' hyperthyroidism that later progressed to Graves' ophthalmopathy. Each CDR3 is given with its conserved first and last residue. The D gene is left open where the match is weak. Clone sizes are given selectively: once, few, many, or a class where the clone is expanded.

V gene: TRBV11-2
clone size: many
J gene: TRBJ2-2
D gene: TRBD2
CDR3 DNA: TGTGCCAGCAGCTTAGTAGGCGGGTCGGGACTAGCGGGAGCATGGGAGCTGTTTTTT
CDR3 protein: CASSLVGGSGLAGAWELFF

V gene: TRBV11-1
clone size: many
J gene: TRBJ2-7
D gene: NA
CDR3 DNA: TGTGCCAGCAGCCCAACCGACAGGAACTACGAGCAGTACTTC
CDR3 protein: CASSPTDRNYEQYF

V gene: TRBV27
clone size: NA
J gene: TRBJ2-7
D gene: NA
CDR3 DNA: TGTGCCAGCAGTTTATTAATCCGGGGACACGAGCAGTACTTC
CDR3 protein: CASSLLIRGHEQYF

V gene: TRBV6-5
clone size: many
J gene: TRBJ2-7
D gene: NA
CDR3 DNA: TGTGCCAGCAGCCCTCAGGGTTTAGGGGAGCAGTACTTC
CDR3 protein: CASSPQGLGEQYF

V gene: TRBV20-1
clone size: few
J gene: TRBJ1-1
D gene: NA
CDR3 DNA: TGCAGTGCCCGATTCCCAGGTATCGTTAACACTGAAGCTTTCTTT
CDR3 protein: CSARFPGIVNTEAFF

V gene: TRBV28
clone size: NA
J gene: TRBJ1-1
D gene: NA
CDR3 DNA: TGTGCCAGCAGGACGGCTCGGAACACTGAAGCTTTCTTT
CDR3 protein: CASRTARNTEAFF

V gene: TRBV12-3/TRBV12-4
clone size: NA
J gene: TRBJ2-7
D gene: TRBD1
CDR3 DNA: TGTGCCAGCAGCAACCGGACAGGGGTCGTGCAGTACTTC
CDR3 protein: CASSNRTGVVQYF

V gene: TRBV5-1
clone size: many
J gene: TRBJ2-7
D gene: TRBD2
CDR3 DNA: TGCGCCAGCAGCCGCGACTCCGGACTAGCGGGATCTGGTGAGCAGTACTTC
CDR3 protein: CASSRDSGLAGSGEQYF

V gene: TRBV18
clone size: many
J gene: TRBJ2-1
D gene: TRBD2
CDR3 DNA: TGTGCCAGCTCACTCAGACTAGCGGGGAATGAGCAGTTCTTC
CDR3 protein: CASSLRLAGNEQFF

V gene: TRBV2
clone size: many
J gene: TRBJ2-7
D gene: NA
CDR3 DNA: TGTGCCAGCACGAGGTGGGTCTACGAGCAGTACTTC
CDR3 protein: CASTRWVYEQYF